These 9 T cell receptor beta chains came from one sample sequenced in a study of blood T cell repertoires in COVID-19. Libraries were prepared by immunoSEQ multiplex PCR; TCRdb keeps only in-frame clonotypes and omits some of them. The table records roughly 140,000 clones, approximately 80% of them present only once. The sample was peripheral blood. These receptors originate from a man aged 60 to 75 with active or convalescent COVID-19.

V gene TRBV27 combines with J gene TRBJ1-2; 9 positions agree with TRBD1. Germline V CDR1 and CDR2: MNHEY, SMNVEV (reference sequence). This CDR3 region has 14 residues. V dropped 6 bases and J dropped 6; count of bases not matched to a gene: 8. The CDR3 DNA follows: TGTGCCAGCAGCCCCGGGACAGGGTTCAATGGCTACACCTTC. Protein product: CASSPGTGFNGYTF.

The CDR3 DNA reads TGTGCCACCAGTGATTCCGGGACTGGACATAATGAAAAACTGTTTTTT. Protein: CATSDSGTGHNEKLFF. The rearrangement joins TRBV24-1 to TRBJ1-4; D might be TRBD1 (5 bases). There are 16 residues in the CDR3. Germline CDR1 and CDR2: KGHDR and SFDVKD. V lost 2 bases, J lost 4 bases, and 13 bases lay in between.

This sequence joins TRBV3-1 (or the pseudogene TRBV3-2) and TRBJ2-5; a weak D match, TRBD2 (5 bases). The CDR3 has 16 amino acids. Germline loops: CDR1 LGHDT, CDR2 YNNKEL (reference sequence). The V and J ends lost 1 base and 5 bases respectively, with 17 bases between them. The CDR3 bases are TGTGCCAGCAGCCAAGTCAGTTTCGGACTCCAGGAGACCCAGTACTTC. Translated, it gives CASSQVSFGLQETQYF.

The chain combines TRBV12-3 or TRBV12-4 with TRBJ2-5; the D is unclear. The CDR3 is 11 residues long. Trimming stripped 5 bases from V and 4 bases from J, with 5 bases between. CDR3 loop: CASSTRETQYF. Here the CDR3 DNA reads TGTGCCAGCAGTACAAGAGAGACCCAGTACTTC.

This clone has more than one count but fewer than ten. The chain combines TRBV3-1 (or the pseudogene TRBV3-2) with TRBJ1-5, with TRBD1 matching over 7 bases. Germline CDR1 LGHDT, CDR2 YNNKEL (reference sequence). The junction had 8 bases not matched to a gene; V was cut back by 8 bases and J by 1 base. The CDR3 extends over 15 amino acids. The CDR3 DNA is TGTGCCAGCGGGGGCTCAGGGGGGAGCAATCAGCCCCAGCATTTT. It yields the protein CASGGSGGSNQPQHF.

The rearrangement uses TRBV6-2 or TRBV6-3 and TRBJ1-1; D possibly corresponds to TRBD1 (6 bases). V was shortened by 0 bases and J by 0 bases, with 11 bases between the two germline ends. Germline V gene sequence: CDR1 MNHEY, CDR2 SVGEGT. There are 16 residues in the CDR3. The CDR3 sequence is CASSYSRTVLNTEAFF. DNA for the CDR3: TGTGCCAGCAGTTACTCACGGACAGTGTTGAACACTGAAGCTTTCTTT.

V gene TRBV14 combines with J gene TRBJ1-2; D gene uncertain. V was shortened by 4 bases and J by 4 bases, with 10 bases between the two germline ends. The germline gives CDR1 SGHDN, CDR2 FVKESK. CDR3 length: 13 residues. For the CDR3, the DNA is TGTGCCAGCAGCCGAGGTTATGGCTATGGCTACACCTTC. This encodes CASSRGYGYGYTF.

This clone appeared a single time. This rearrangement joins TRBV18 to TRBJ2-5; 11 positions agree with TRBD2. The CDR3 runs 17 residues. CDR1 is KGHSH, CDR2 LQKENI, per germline. The J segment lost 2 bases and the V segment lost 4 bases, leaving 9 bases of the junction unmatched. DNA of the CDR3: TGTGCCAGCTCACTAAACTCGGGACTAGCGGCACAAGAGACCCAGTACTTC. This translates into CASSLNSGLAAQETQYF.

On this clone: At one end, the junction sequence differs from germline, possibly due to a read error. This sequence joins TRBV4-1 and TRBJ1-1; 9 positions match TRBD1. CDR1 MGHRA and CDR2 YSYEKL come from the germline V gene. The CDR3 consists of 15 residues. CDR3 amino acids: CASQKTGTGNPEAFF. CDR3 DNA: TGCGCCAGCCAAAAAACCGGGACAGGGAACCCTGAAGCTTTCTTT.